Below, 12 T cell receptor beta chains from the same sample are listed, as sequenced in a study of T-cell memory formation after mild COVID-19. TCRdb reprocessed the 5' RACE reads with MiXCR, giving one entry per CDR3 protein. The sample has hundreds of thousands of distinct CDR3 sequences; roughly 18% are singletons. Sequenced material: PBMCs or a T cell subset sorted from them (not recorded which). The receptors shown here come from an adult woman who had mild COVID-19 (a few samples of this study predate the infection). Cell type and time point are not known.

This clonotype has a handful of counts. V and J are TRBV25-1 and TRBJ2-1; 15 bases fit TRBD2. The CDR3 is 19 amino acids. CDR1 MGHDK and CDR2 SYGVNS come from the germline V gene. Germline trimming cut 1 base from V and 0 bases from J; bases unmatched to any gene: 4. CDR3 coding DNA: TGTGCCAGCAGTGAATTGGGGACTAGCGGGAGGTTCTCCTACAATGAGCAGTTCTTC. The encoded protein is CASSELGTSGRFSYNEQFF.

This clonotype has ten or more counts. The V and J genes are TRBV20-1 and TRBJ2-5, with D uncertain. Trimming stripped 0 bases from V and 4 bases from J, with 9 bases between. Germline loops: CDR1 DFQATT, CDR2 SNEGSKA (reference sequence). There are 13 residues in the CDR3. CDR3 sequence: CSARDNFIETQYF. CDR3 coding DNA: TGCAGTGCTAGAGATAATTTTATAGAGACCCAGTACTTC.

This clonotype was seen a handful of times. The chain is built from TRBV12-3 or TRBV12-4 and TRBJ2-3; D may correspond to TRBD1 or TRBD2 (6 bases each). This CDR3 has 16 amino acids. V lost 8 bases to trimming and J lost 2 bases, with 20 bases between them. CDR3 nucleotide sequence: TGTGCCAGCCGCTACGGGGGACCAGGGGACACAGATACGCAGTATTTT. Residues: CASRYGGPGDTDTQYF.

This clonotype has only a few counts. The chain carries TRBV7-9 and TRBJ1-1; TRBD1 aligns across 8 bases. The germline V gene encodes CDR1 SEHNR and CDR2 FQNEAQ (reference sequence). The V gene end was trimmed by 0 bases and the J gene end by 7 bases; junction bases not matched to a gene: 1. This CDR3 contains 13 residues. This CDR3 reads CASSLAQGGEAFF. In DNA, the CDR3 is TGTGCCAGCAGCTTAGCACAGGGGGGTGAAGCTTTCTTT. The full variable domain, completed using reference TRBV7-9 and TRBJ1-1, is DTGVSQNPRHKITKRGQNVTFRCDPISEHNRLYWYRQTLGQGPEFLTYFQNEAQLEKSRLLSDRFSAERPKGSFSTLEIQRTEQGDSAMYLCASSLAQGGEAFFGQGTRLTVV.

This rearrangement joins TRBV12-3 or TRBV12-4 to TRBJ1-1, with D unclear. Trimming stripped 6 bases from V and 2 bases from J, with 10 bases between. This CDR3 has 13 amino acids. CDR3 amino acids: CASRWASNTEAFF. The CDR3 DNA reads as TGTGCCAGCAGGTGGGCCTCAAACACTGAAGCTTTCTTT.

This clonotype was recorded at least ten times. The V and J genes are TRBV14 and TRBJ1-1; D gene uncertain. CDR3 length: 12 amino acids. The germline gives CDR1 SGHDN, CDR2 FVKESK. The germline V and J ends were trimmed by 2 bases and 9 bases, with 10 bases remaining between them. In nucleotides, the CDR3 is TGTGCCAGCAGCCAATTAGGTCGTAAAGCTTTCTTT. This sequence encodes CASSQLGRKAFF.

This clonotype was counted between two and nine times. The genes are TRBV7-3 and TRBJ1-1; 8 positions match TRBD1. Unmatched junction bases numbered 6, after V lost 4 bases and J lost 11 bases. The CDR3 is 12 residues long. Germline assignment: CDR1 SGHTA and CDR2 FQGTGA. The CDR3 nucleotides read TGTGCCAGCAGCTCAAGGACAGGGCCGGCTTTCTTT. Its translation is CASSSRTGPAFF.

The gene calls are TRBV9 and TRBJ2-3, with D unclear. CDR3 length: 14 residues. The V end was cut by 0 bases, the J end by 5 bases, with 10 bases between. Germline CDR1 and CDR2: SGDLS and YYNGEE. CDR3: CASSVAHSEDTQYF. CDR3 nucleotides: TGTGCCAGCAGCGTAGCCCATTCGGAAGATACGCAGTATTTT.

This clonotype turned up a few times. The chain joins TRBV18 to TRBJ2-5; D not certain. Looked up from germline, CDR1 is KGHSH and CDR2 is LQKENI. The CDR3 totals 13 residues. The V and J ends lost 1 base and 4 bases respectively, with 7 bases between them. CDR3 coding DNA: TGTGCCAGCTCACCACGCACGGGAGAGACCCAGTACTTC. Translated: CASSPRTGETQYF.

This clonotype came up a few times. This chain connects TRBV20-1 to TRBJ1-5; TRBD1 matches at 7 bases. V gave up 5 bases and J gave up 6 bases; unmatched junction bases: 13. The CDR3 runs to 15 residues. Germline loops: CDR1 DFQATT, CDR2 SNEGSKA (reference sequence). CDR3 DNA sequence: TGCAGTGCTCCCGGGCGGGTCAGGGGGGCTCAGCCCCAGCATTTT. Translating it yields CSAPGRVRGAQPQHF.

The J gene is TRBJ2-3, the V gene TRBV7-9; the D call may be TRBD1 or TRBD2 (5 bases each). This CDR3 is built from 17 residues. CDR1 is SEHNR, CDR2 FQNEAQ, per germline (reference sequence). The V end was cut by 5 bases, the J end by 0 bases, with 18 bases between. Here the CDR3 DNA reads TGTGCCAGCAGCCAAGCTCGGGACCATTCTAGCACAGATACGCAGTATTTT. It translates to CASSQARDHSSTDTQYF.

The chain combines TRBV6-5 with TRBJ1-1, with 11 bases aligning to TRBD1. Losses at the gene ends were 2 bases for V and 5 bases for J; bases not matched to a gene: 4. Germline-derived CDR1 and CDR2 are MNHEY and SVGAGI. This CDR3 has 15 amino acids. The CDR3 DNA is TGTGCCAGCAGTTACCGGACAGGGGGCAAGACTGAAGCTTTCTTT. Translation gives CASSYRTGGKTEAFF.